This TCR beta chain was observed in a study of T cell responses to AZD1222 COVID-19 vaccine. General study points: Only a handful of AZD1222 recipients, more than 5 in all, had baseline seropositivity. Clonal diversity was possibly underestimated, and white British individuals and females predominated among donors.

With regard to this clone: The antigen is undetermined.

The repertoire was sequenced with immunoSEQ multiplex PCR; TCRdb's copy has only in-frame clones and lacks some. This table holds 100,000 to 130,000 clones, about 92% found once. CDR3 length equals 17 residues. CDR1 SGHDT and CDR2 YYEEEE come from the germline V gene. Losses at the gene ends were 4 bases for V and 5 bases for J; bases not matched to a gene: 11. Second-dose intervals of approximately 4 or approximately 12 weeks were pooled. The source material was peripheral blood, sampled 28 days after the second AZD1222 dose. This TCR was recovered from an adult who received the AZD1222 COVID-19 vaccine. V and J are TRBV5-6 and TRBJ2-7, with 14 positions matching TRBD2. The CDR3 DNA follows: TGTGCCAGCAGCGGTTTGAGACCGGGACTAGCGGGAGACGAGCAGTACTTC. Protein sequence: CASSGLRPGLAGDEQYF.